This T cell receptor (beta chain) stems from a study of blood T cell repertoires in COVID-19. This CDR3 is 15 amino acids long. V gave up 0 bases and J gave up 5 bases, with 11 bases separating them. CDR1 is MGHRA and CDR2 is YSYEKL in the germline V gene. Assay: immunoSEQ multiplex PCR; the TCRdb copy retains only in-frame clones and omits some. The sample consists of about 320,000 clones, over 75% of them appearing once. In assigning cohorts, the study relied on participant-reported clinical history. Input material: PBMCs or T cells enriched from blood (not recorded which). V is TRBV4-1 and J is TRBJ1-5; tentatively, D is TRBD1 (6 bases). The TCR originated in a young woman who had recovered from COVID-19. The DNA for the CDR3 is TGCGCCAGCAGCCAAGAGGCCAGGGGAGATCAGCCCCAGCATTTT. It translates to CASSQEARGDQPQHF.